Below, 13 T cell receptor beta chains from the same sample are listed, as sequenced in a study of cytomegalovirus exposure and HLA in healthy donors. Profiled with immunoSEQ multiplex PCR; TCRdb holds only in-frame clones, not every one. Altogether about 82,000 clones are present, 90% to 95% being singletons, with the ten largest covering roughly 0.62%. Specimen: PBMCs. The receptors shown here come from a man between 18 and 29 years old in good health and CMV-seronegative.

The chain has TRBV18 and TRBJ2-3, with 9 nucleotides matching TRBD2. Germline V lookup: CDR1 KGHSH, CDR2 LQKENI. V was pared by 5 bases and J by 4 bases, with 10 bases of the junction left unmatched. This CDR3 contains 16 residues. The CDR3 loop is CASSGTSPLMADTQYF. The DNA for the CDR3 is TGTGCCAGCTCAGGGACTAGCCCCCTTATGGCAGATACGCAGTATTTT.

The chain employs TRBV7-6 and TRBJ1-1, with TRBD1 as a possible D gene (5 bases). In germline, CDR1 is SGHVS, CDR2 FNYEAQ. V was shortened by 5 bases and J by 4 bases, with 11 bases between the two germline ends. This CDR3 has 13 amino acids. The chain's CDR3 is CASSLGEVTEAFF. The CDR3 region has the DNA TGTGCCAGCAGCCTGGGGGAGGTCACTGAAGCTTTCTTT.

The CDR3 DNA follows: TGCAGCGTTGATCGAGACACAGCTAACTATGGCTACACCTTC. It specifies CSVDRDTANYGYTF. The genes are TRBV29-1 and TRBJ1-2; D not certain. The germline V gene encodes CDR1 SQVTM and CDR2 ANQGSEA. Between the trimmed V and J ends, which lost 3 bases and 0 bases, there was a span of 11 bases. CDR3 length: 14 residues.

V and J are TRBV4-1 and TRBJ2-7, with 11 bases identical to TRBD2. The CDR3 loop spans 16 amino acids. Germline loops: CDR1 MGHRA, CDR2 YSYEKL. The ends lost 5 bases at V and 3 bases at J; junction bases unmatched: 9. The CDR3 DNA is TGCGCCAGCAGCAACCAACTAGCGGGAGTGGGCTACGAGCAGTACTTC. This encodes CASSNQLAGVGYEQYF.

The sample holds a few counts of this clone. The chain employs TRBV14 and TRBJ1-1; 12 positions agree with TRBD1. Trimming cost V 4 bases and J 11 bases; bases outside gene matches: 5. Germline CDR1 reads SGHDN; CDR2 reads FVKESK. CDR3 length: 13 residues. The CDR3: CASSRDRGLWAFF. In DNA, the CDR3 is TGTGCCAGCAGCCGGGACAGGGGGCTGTGGGCTTTCTTT. Using reference TRBV14 and TRBJ1-1 for the parts outside the CDR3, the full variable domain is EAGVTQFPSHSVIEKGQTVTLRCDPISGHDNLYWYRRVMGKEIKFLLHFVKESKQDESGMPNNRFLAERTGGTYSTLKVQPAELEDSGVYFCASSRDRGLWAFFGQGTRLTVV.

The chain joins TRBV27 to TRBJ1-5, with D possibly being TRBD1 (5 bases). The germline CDR1 and CDR2 sequences are MNHEY and SMNVEV (reference sequence). CDR3 length equals 15 residues. V was trimmed by 3 bases and J by 4 bases, leaving 13 bases between them. This chain's CDR3 is CASSFIGGGNQPQHF. The CDR3 bases are TGTGCCAGCAGTTTCATTGGGGGAGGGAATCAGCCCCAGCATTTT.

V gene TRBV7-9 combines with J gene TRBJ1-2; weak D call: TRBD1 (5 bases). V lost 1 base, J lost 8 bases, and 17 bases lay in between. The CDR3 is 15 amino acids. Germline V gene lookup returns CDR1 SEHNR and CDR2 FQNEAQ (reference sequence). CDR3 sequence reads: CASSLGDWAIGGYTF. CDR3 in DNA: TGTGCCAGCAGCTTAGGGGACTGGGCTATCGGGGGCTACACCTTC.

The V gene is TRBV19, the J gene TRBJ2-1; D is ambiguous. This CDR3 has 15 amino acids. Germline values: CDR1 LNHDA, CDR2 SQIVND (reference sequence). Trimming pared 5 bases from V and 2 bases from J, leaving 13 bases between. In nucleotides, the CDR3 is TGTGCCAGTAGTTCTTACATTACCCCCTACAATGAGCAGTTCTTC. Amino acids: CASSSYITPYNEQFF.

This chain's CDR3 is CASLPAGSNQPQHF. The CDR3 DNA follows: TGTGCCAGCCTTCCGGCGGGAAGCAATCAGCCCCAGCATTTT. The rearrangement links TRBV28 to TRBJ1-5; D uncertain. Trimming pared 8 bases from V and 1 base from J, leaving 12 bases between. CDR1 is MDHEN, CDR2 SYDVKM, per germline. The CDR3 totals 14 residues.

The V call is TRBV18, the J call TRBJ2-1; D is undetermined. The germline V and J ends were trimmed by 2 bases and 6 bases, with 5 bases remaining between them. The CDR3 sequence is 12 residues long. CDR1 is KGHSH and CDR2 is LQKENI in the germline V gene. The CDR3 protein is CASSPSGNEQFF. The CDR3 DNA follows: TGTGCCAGCTCACCATCGGGCAATGAGCAGTTCTTC.

V and J are TRBV6-5 and TRBJ1-2; 8 positions agree with TRBD1. The CDR3 totals 14 residues. V gave up 6 bases and J gave up 4 bases; unmatched junction bases: 7. Germline assignment: CDR1 MNHEY and CDR2 SVGAGI. As DNA, the CDR3 is TGTGCCAGCAGAGCGACAGGGGTGCCCTATGGCTACACCTTC. Translated, it gives CASRATGVPYGYTF.

This clone was seen a single time. This chain joins TRBV10-1 and TRBJ2-7; no firm D call. Deletions cut 3 bases from V and 6 bases from J, with 15 bases between. Germline CDR1 and CDR2: WNHNN and SYGVQD (reference sequence). The CDR3 is 14 amino acids. The CDR3 loop is CASSDGHSRPEQYF. The CDR3 DNA follows: TGCGCCAGCAGTGACGGCCATTCGAGGCCCGAGCAGTACTTC.

The J gene is TRBJ1-6, the V gene TRBV19; the D gene is possibly TRBD1 (5 bases). Trimming removed 1 base at V and 10 bases at J, with 14 bases between. This CDR3 has 15 residues. Per germline, CDR1 LNHDA and CDR2 SQIVND (reference sequence). CDR3 region: CASSIVQGPGSPLHF. The CDR3 DNA sequence: TGTGCCAGTAGTATAGTGCAGGGCCCAGGATCACCCCTCCACTTT.